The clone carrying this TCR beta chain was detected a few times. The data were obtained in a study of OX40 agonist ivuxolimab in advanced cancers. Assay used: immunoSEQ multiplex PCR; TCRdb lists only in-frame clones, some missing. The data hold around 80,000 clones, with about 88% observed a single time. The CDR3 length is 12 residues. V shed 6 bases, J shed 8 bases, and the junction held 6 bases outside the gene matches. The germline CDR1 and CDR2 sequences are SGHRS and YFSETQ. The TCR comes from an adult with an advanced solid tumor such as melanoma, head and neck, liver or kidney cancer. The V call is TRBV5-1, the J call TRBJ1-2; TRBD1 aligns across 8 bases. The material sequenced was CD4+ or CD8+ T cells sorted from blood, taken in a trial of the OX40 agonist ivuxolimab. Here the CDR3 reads CASTLGQGGYTF. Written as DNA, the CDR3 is TGCGCCAGCACTCTCGGACAGGGCGGCTACACCTTC.